The 30 T cell receptor beta chains in this list originate from one sample, sequenced in a study of blood T cell repertoires in COVID-19. The data were produced by immunoSEQ multiplex PCR, yet TCRdb's version contains in-frame clones alone and is incomplete. The sample holds about 350,000 clones; about 88% are singletons and the top ten take more than 0.9%. The sample comprised PBMCs or T cells enriched from blood (not recorded which). The receptors were gathered from a woman aged 25 to 39 who had recovered from COVID-19.

This clone was found once. The chain joins TRBV27 to TRBJ2-6; 8 nucleotides align to TRBD1. From germline, CDR1 is MNHEY and CDR2 SMNVEV (reference sequence). The ends lost 6 bases at V and 0 bases at J; junction bases unmatched: 7. The CDR3 totals 17 residues. This chain's CDR3 is CASRRTGPDSGANVLTF. DNA for the CDR3: TGTGCCAGCAGACGGACAGGGCCAGACTCTGGGGCCAACGTCCTGACTTTC.

The CDR3 spells CASSLIVQETQYF. CDR3 nucleotide sequence: TGTGCCAGCAGCTTAATAGTCCAAGAGACCCAGTACTTC. This chain links TRBV7-2 with TRBJ2-5; D ambiguous. Germline V gives CDR1 SGHTA, CDR2 FQGNSA. The ends were cut back, 2 bases at V and 1 base at J, with 5 bases in the middle. CDR3 length: 13 residues.

Turning to this clone: One end of the junction does not line up with germline, which may come from a read error. As DNA, the CDR3 is TGTGCCAGCAGGGCCCAGGGGTTTAGCGATCAGCCCCAGCATTTT. Translated: CASRAQGFSDQPQHF. This chain joins TRBV6-4 and TRBJ1-5; D is possibly TRBD1 (6 bases). Germline CDR1 reads MRHNA; CDR2 reads SNTAGT. This CDR3 region has 15 residues.

In DNA, the CDR3 is TGTGCCAGCAGGGAACAGGGCGAAGAGACCCAGTACTTC. Translating gives CASREQGEETQYF. The rearrangement uses TRBV12-3 or TRBV12-4 and TRBJ2-5; tentative D call: TRBD1 (6 bases). V dropped 6 bases and J dropped 3 bases, with 11 bases sitting between them. The CDR3 covers 13 residues.

There are a few counts of this clone. The rearrangement uses TRBV2 and TRBJ1-1; maybe TRBD1 (6 bases). Germline assignment: CDR1 SNHLY and CDR2 FYNNEI. The V and J ends lost 8 bases and 4 bases respectively, with 20 bases between them. The CDR3 covers 15 residues. The CDR3 is CASGGRVGGGTEAFF. In DNA form, the CDR3 reads TGTGCCAGCGGGGGCAGGGTGGGCGGTGGCACTGAAGCTTTCTTT.

The V gene is TRBV24-1, the J gene TRBJ1-1; possible D gene TRBD1, 5 bases. This CDR3 is 16 amino acids long. Trimming shortened V by 5 bases and J by 3 bases, and 18 bases separated the two germline ends. Germline CDR1 KGHDR, CDR2 SFDVKD. CDR3 sequence: CATSGGLTHWDTEAFF. CDR3 in DNA: TGTGCCACCAGTGGGGGACTGACACATTGGGACACTGAAGCTTTCTTT.

V usage is TRBV6-5 and J usage is TRBJ2-7, with 8 bases lining up with TRBD1. The junction had 9 bases not matched to a gene; V was cut back by 1 base and J by 4 bases. The CDR3 has 16 amino acids. The germline CDR1 and CDR2 sequences are MNHEY and SVGAGI. The CDR3 nucleotides read TGTGCCAGCAGTTACTTCGGACAGGGTCAAATGTACGAGCAGTACTTC. It yields the protein CASSYFGQGQMYEQYF.

J is TRBJ2-4 and V is TRBV28, with D possibly being TRBD1 (5 bases). The length of the CDR3 is 16 residues. Germline CDR1 MDHEN, CDR2 SYDVKM. Trimming removed 4 bases at V and 0 bases at J, with 13 bases between. The CDR3 loop is CASSSSGPVAKNIQYF. Here the CDR3 DNA reads TGTGCCAGCAGTTCGTCAGGGCCCGTAGCCAAAAACATTCAGTACTTC.

The CDR3 region has the DNA TGTGCCAGCAGCCCACAGGGACAGCGGAACACTGAAGCTTTCTTT. It codes for CASSPQGQRNTEAFF. The chain combines TRBV7-9 with TRBJ1-1; TRBD1 aligns across 7 bases. Looked up from germline, CDR1 is SEHNR and CDR2 is FQNEAQ (reference sequence). This CDR3 is 15 amino acids long. The V segment lost 5 bases and the J segment 1 base; nucleotides outside the gene matches: 7.

The V call is TRBV19, the J call TRBJ1-1, with unresolved D. The germline V gene encodes CDR1 LNHDA and CDR2 SQIVND (reference sequence). The CDR3 extends over 12 amino acids. Trimming shortened V by 7 bases and J by 1 base, and 7 bases separated the two germline ends. The CDR3 coding sequence is TGTGCCAGTATGAGGGCGAACACTGAAGCTTTCTTT. Translated: CASMRANTEAFF.

The chain has TRBV27 and TRBJ2-3; the match to TRBD2 covers 8 bases. Trimming cost V 3 bases and J 2 bases; bases outside gene matches: 10. The CDR3 is made up of 17 amino acids. Germline-derived CDR1 and CDR2 are MNHEY and SMNVEV (reference sequence). The CDR3 region is CASSFIRSGGPTDTQYF. CDR3 bases: TGTGCCAGCAGTTTTATTCGAAGCGGGGGCCCCACAGATACGCAGTATTTT.

This chain connects TRBV5-5 to TRBJ2-2; D perhaps matches TRBD1 (6 bases). This CDR3 comprises 15 residues. Trimming cost V 4 bases and J 5 bases, with 15 bases left between them. The germline V gene has CDR1 SGHKS and CDR2 YYEKEE (reference sequence). This chain's CDR3 is CASSPRQVSTGELFF. The CDR3 DNA reads as TGTGCCAGCAGCCCGCGACAGGTTTCGACCGGGGAGCTGTTTTTT.

The chain combines TRBV6-5 with TRBJ1-3; D not resolved. Looked up from germline, CDR1 is MNHEY and CDR2 is SVGAGI. V was trimmed by 0 bases and J by 4 bases, leaving 10 bases between them. This CDR3 region has 15 residues. For the CDR3, the DNA is TGTGCCAGCAGTTACTCGACAATCAGGGGAAACACCATATATTTT. Its protein is CASSYSTIRGNTIYF.

V gene TRBV5-4 combines with J gene TRBJ2-4, with 10 positions matching TRBD2. The CDR3 has 16 amino acids. From germline, CDR1 is SGHNT and CDR2 YYREEE (reference sequence). V gave up 0 bases and J gave up 4 bases; unmatched junction bases: 4. CDR3 nucleotide sequence: TGTGCCAGCAGCTTGGCTAGCGGGGGTCTAAAAAACATTCAGTACTTC. As protein: CASSLASGGLKNIQYF.

The chain uses TRBV11-2 and TRBJ2-1; D is unclear. This CDR3 has 13 residues. V shed 1 base and J shed 7 bases, with 8 bases lying between them. Germline CDR1 is SGHAT and CDR2 is FQNNGV. The CDR3 region is CASSLVSVNEQFF. The CDR3 DNA reads TGTGCCAGCAGCTTAGTATCCGTGAATGAGCAGTTCTTC.

The chain couples TRBV5-5 to TRBJ2-5; TRBD1 aligns across 8 bases. The CDR3 extends over 14 amino acids. Trimming at V came to 4 bases and at J to 4 bases, leaving 6 bases not matched to a gene. Germline V lookup: CDR1 SGHKS, CDR2 YYEKEE (reference sequence). This CDR3 reads CASSRGQGGETQYF. CDR3 DNA sequence: TGTGCCAGCAGCCGTGGACAGGGAGGAGAGACCCAGTACTTC.

There are a few counts of this clone. V is TRBV27 and J is TRBJ1-2, with D maybe TRBD1 (5 bases). The ends were cut back, 5 bases at V and 8 bases at J, with 18 bases in the middle. The CDR3 is made up of 14 amino acids. In germline, CDR1 is MNHEY, CDR2 SMNVEV (reference sequence). The CDR3: CASSPAGTAGGYTF. In DNA form, the CDR3 reads TGTGCCAGCAGTCCCGCAGGGACCGCGGGGGGCTACACCTTC.

In nucleotides, the CDR3 is TGTGCCAGCAGCTTGTCAACAGGGGAAGCTTTCTTT. Its translation: CASSLSTGEAFF. This chain links TRBV5-6 with TRBJ1-1, with TRBD1 as a possible D gene (6 bases). The CDR3 runs to 12 residues. Looked up from germline, CDR1 is SGHDT and CDR2 is YYEEEE. V lost 1 base and J 8 bases, leaving 9 bases between the germline ends.

Concerning this clone itself: This sample includes further DNA sequences coding for the same CDR3. The genes are TRBV20-1 and TRBJ2-1, with TRBD2 matching over 7 bases. Germline-derived CDR1 and CDR2 are DFQATT and SNEGSKA (reference sequence). Trimming removed 1 base from V and 9 bases from J; junction bases left unmatched: 0. This CDR3 has 11 residues. CDR3 loop: CSARGGGEQFF. DNA of the CDR3: TGCAGTGCTAGAGGGGGGGGTGAGCAGTTCTTC.

This rearrangement joins TRBV5-1 to TRBJ1-2; D ambiguous. This CDR3 is built from 15 residues. The V end was cut by 0 bases, the J end by 8 bases, with 17 bases between. Germline V lookup: CDR1 SGHRS, CDR2 YFSETQ. CDR3: CASSLVHSRHRGYTF. CDR3 sequence (DNA): TGCGCCAGCAGCTTGGTCCATTCGCGGCATCGAGGCTACACCTTC. Based on the CDR3 plus reference TRBV5-1 and TRBJ1-2, the full variable domain is KAGVTQTPRYLIKTRGQQVTLSCSPISGHRSVSWYQQTPGQGLQFLFEYFSETQRNKGNFPGRFSGRQFSNSRSEMNVSTLELGDSALYLCASSLVHSRHRGYTFGSGTRLTVV.

The V gene is TRBV4-1, the J gene TRBJ1-4; D gene uncertain. V was cut by 5 bases and J by 4 bases, with 14 bases left in between. The CDR3 sequence is 15 residues long. Germline CDR1 is MGHRA and CDR2 is YSYEKL. The CDR3 spells CASSGGGSRNEKLFF. CDR3 nucleotide sequence: TGCGCCAGCAGCGGCGGTGGGAGTCGTAATGAAAAACTGTTTTTT.

This chain joins TRBV4-1 and TRBJ2-1; 8 bases line up with TRBD2. The J segment lost 4 bases and the V segment lost 2 bases, leaving 7 bases of the junction unmatched. This CDR3 spans 16 amino acids. Germline V CDR1 and CDR2: MGHRA, YSYEKL. The DNA for the CDR3 is TGCGCCAGCAGCCAAAGGATTAGCGGGGATTACAATGAGCAGTTCTTC. It specifies CASSQRISGDYNEQFF.

The V gene is TRBV24-1, the J gene TRBJ1-2, with D maybe TRBD1 (6 bases). Germline CDR1 KGHDR, CDR2 SFDVKD. Trimming took 6 bases from V and 5 from J, leaving 12 bases between them. The length of the CDR3 is 13 residues. In nucleotides, the CDR3 is TGTGCCACCAGTACAGGGTCGGGGTATGGCTACACCTTC. Protein product: CATSTGSGYGYTF.

The CDR3 loop is CASSLRTGDKAFF. The CDR3 DNA reads TGTGCCAGCAGCCTCCGGACAGGGGATAAAGCTTTCTTT. The J gene is TRBJ1-1, the V gene TRBV11-2, with 9 bases fitting TRBD1. Germline-derived CDR1 and CDR2 are SGHAT and FQNNGV. This CDR3 region has 13 residues. V was clipped by 5 bases and J by 9 bases; unmatched bases: 7.

V is TRBV16 and J is TRBJ1-6; D might be TRBD1 (5 bases). The CDR3 length is 17 residues. Trimming cost V 0 bases and J 5 bases, with 14 bases left between them. Germline assignment: CDR1 KGHSY and CDR2 FQNENV. CDR3 protein: CASSQSPGGGDNSPLHF. The DNA of the CDR3 is TGTGCCAGCAGCCAATCCCCCGGAGGAGGGGATAATTCACCCCTCCACTTT.

This sequence joins TRBV6-5 and TRBJ2-4, with 9 bases identical to TRBD1. The CDR3 loop spans 15 amino acids. Germline CDR1 is MNHEY and CDR2 is SVGAGI. The V gene end was trimmed by 6 bases and the J gene end by 8 bases; junction bases not matched to a gene: 11. CDR3 bases: TGTGCCAGCAGCCGCGTCCTCGGACAGGGGTACATTCAGTACTTC. Amino acid sequence: CASSRVLGQGYIQYF.

The chain has TRBV14 and TRBJ2-5; D is possibly TRBD1 (6 bases). Trimming cost V 11 bases and J 2 bases, with 21 bases left between them. CDR3 length: 15 residues. The germline CDR1 and CDR2 sequences are SGHDN and FVKESK. CDR3 DNA sequence: TGTGCCTCGTGCTACAGGGTAAGGGGACAAGAGACCCAGTACTTC. Its translation: CASCYRVRGQETQYF.

This sequence joins TRBV28 and TRBJ2-3; TRBD2 might be the D (6 bases). V was trimmed by 7 bases and J by 4 bases, leaving 9 bases between them. The CDR3 is made up of 12 amino acids. Germline V gives CDR1 MDHEN, CDR2 SYDVKM. CDR3 protein: CASTGVADTQYF. The CDR3 region has the DNA TGTGCCAGCACGGGGGTCGCAGATACGCAGTATTTT.

The chain links TRBV14 to TRBJ2-7; 7 positions match TRBD1. The trim removed 4 bases at V and 1 base at J, leaving 10 bases unmatched. The CDR3 extends over 16 amino acids. Germline assignment: CDR1 SGHDN and CDR2 FVKESK. The CDR3 nucleotides read TGTGCCAGCAGCCGATCGACAGGGATCATGTCCTACGAGCAGTACTTC. The encoded protein is CASSRSTGIMSYEQYF.

This chain uses TRBV9 with TRBJ2-5, with D perhaps TRBD2 (5 bases). The ends were cut back, 5 bases at V and 4 bases at J, with 12 bases in the middle. CDR3 size: 13 residues. Germline CDR1 is SGDLS and CDR2 is YYNGEE. The CDR3: CASRRASSETQYF. For the CDR3, the DNA is TGTGCCAGCAGAAGGGCTAGCTCAGAGACCCAGTACTTC.